The 20 T cell receptor beta chains given below trace back to one sample, sequenced in a study of response to subunit inactivated influenza vaccine. TCRdb re-called the RT-PCR reads with MiXCR, one entry per CDR3 protein. The repertoire includes hundreds of thousands of distinct CDR3 sequences, 11% to 15% of them detected once, and approximately 7% sits in the top ten. The material was PBMCs from blood, obtained 14 days before vaccination. Receptors originate from a man aged 45-60 years who received an inactivated influenza vaccine.

This clonotype was detected only a few times. V is TRBV20-1 and J is TRBJ2-1; D uncertain. V shed 0 bases and J shed 2 bases, with 11 bases lying between them. The CDR3 sequence is 15 residues long. Germline loops: CDR1 DFQATT, CDR2 SNEGSKA (reference sequence). The CDR3 reads CSARDPLDPYNEQFF. For the CDR3, the DNA is TGCAGTGCTAGAGATCCCCTAGATCCCTACAATGAGCAGTTCTTC.

CDR3 region: CASSLLVRETQYF. As DNA, the CDR3 is TGTGCCAGCAGCTTATTGGTGCGGGAGACCCAGTACTTC. The chain carries TRBV7-8 and TRBJ2-5; no clear D. The V end was cut by 2 bases, the J end by 5 bases, with 9 bases between. There are 13 residues in the CDR3. Looked up from germline, CDR1 is SGHVS and CDR2 is FQNEAQ.

This clonotype has a handful of counts. V is TRBV5-1 and J is TRBJ2-2, with D possibly matching TRBD1 (5 bases). Germline lookup yields CDR1 SGHRS and CDR2 YFSETQ. Trimming pared 3 bases from V and 5 bases from J, leaving 8 bases between. The CDR3 is 13 amino acids. The CDR3 reads CASSSRVTGELFF. CDR3 sequence (DNA): TGCGCCAGCAGCTCCAGGGTAACCGGGGAGCTGTTTTTT.

This clonotype was recorded many times. The chain carries TRBV9 and TRBJ2-7; D is unclear. Between the trimmed V and J ends, which lost 0 bases and 3 bases, there was a span of 4 bases. The CDR3 extends over 12 amino acids. Germline assignment: CDR1 SGDLS and CDR2 YYNGEE. CDR3 residues: CASSVGGYEQYF. The CDR3 nucleotides read TGTGCCAGCAGCGTAGGAGGCTACGAGCAGTACTTC.

J is TRBJ2-7 and V is TRBV4-3; TRBD1 agrees at 8 bases. CDR3 size: 14 residues. V trimming: 3 bases; J trimming: 6 bases; junction bases outside the gene matches: 7. The germline V gene encodes CDR1 LGHNA and CDR2 YSLEER. The CDR3 reads CASSQWTGTGEQYF. CDR3 nucleotides: TGCGCCAGCAGCCAGTGGACAGGGACTGGCGAGCAGTACTTC.

The CDR3 loop is CASSLGTRGYEQYF. The CDR3 DNA reads as TGTGCCAGCAGTCTGGGGACGCGAGGCTACGAGCAGTACTTC. V usage is TRBV6-1 and J usage is TRBJ2-7; D possibly uses TRBD1 or TRBD2 (5 bases each). The CDR3 has 14 residues. Germline V gene data show CDR1 as MNHNS and CDR2 as SASEGT. V gave up 5 bases and J gave up 3 bases, with 14 bases separating them.

This chain links TRBV5-6 with TRBJ2-3, with TRBD2 matching 13 bases. The CDR3 runs 16 residues. The ends lost 6 bases at V and 6 bases at J; junction bases unmatched: 10. Germline CDR1 SGHDT, CDR2 YYEEEE. CDR3 coding DNA: TGTGCCAGCACCCACTTCGGACTAGCGGGGGTCGATACGCAGTATTTT. Its translation: CASTHFGLAGVDTQYF.

This clonotype has only a few counts. The V gene is TRBV5-6, the J gene TRBJ2-1; D not resolved. Germline-derived CDR1 and CDR2 are SGHDT and YYEEEE. The CDR3 totals 12 residues. The V and J ends lost 1 base and 12 bases respectively, with 11 bases between them. Written as DNA, the CDR3 is TGTGCCAGCAGCTTGACGAATCTCGGGCAGTTCTTC. Its protein is CASSLTNLGQFF.

The chain recombines TRBV5-1 with TRBJ2-5, with 7 bases matching TRBD1. The CDR3 runs 16 residues. CDR1 is SGHRS and CDR2 is YFSETQ in the germline V gene. Trimming took 4 bases from V and 4 from J; bases not matched to a gene: 13. The CDR3 reads CASSEPDRDTGETQYF. CDR3 sequence (DNA): TGCGCCAGCAGCGAACCCGACAGGGATACAGGAGAGACCCAGTACTTC.

This chain uses TRBV6-2 or TRBV6-3 with TRBJ2-1; no reliable D call. Trimming stripped 0 bases from V and 0 bases from J, with 15 bases between. This CDR3 spans 18 amino acids. Germline V gives CDR1 MNHEY, CDR2 SVGEGT. The CDR3 bases are TGTGCCAGCAGTTACTCGAAATCCGGTCCCTACTCCTACAATGAGCAGTTCTTC. This sequence encodes CASSYSKSGPYSYNEQFF.

The rearrangement uses TRBV5-1 and TRBJ2-2, with D possibly matching TRBD2 (5 bases). Germline CDR1 reads SGHRS; CDR2 reads YFSETQ. The CDR3 is made up of 14 amino acids. Trimming took 4 bases from V and 5 from J, leaving 12 bases between them. CDR3 DNA: TGCGCCAGCAGCCCAGAGGGTATTACCGGGGAGCTGTTTTTT. Its protein product is CASSPEGITGELFF.

This clonotype has just one count. The CDR3 coding sequence is TGTGCCAGCAGCCCCGGGATCAGCGGGAGTGGCAACGAGCAGTACTTC. Protein sequence: CASSPGISGSGNEQYF. V usage is TRBV5-8 and J usage is TRBJ2-7; 8 bases map to TRBD2. The germline CDR1 and CDR2 sequences are SGHTS and YDEGEE. The CDR3 sequence is 16 residues long. V lost 4 bases, J lost 5 bases, and 14 bases stayed unmatched.

The gene calls are TRBV4-3 and TRBJ1-6; 8 positions agree with TRBD1. The germline gives CDR1 LGHNA, CDR2 YSLEER. V trimming: 2 bases; J trimming: 10 bases; junction bases outside the gene matches: 10. This CDR3 is built from 16 residues. The CDR3 DNA is TGCGCCAGCAGCCAACATCCCGGGACAGGCATCTCACCCCTCCACTTT. Protein: CASSQHPGTGISPLHF.

This clonotype appeared a few times. V and J are TRBV27 and TRBJ2-5; D is undetermined. Trimming stripped 7 bases from V and 3 bases from J, with 12 bases between. Germline V lookup: CDR1 MNHEY, CDR2 SMNVEV (reference sequence). This CDR3 is 13 amino acids long. In nucleotides, the CDR3 is TGTGCCAGCACTGGAATAGCCGAAGAGACCCAGTACTTC. This sequence encodes CASTGIAEETQYF.

This clonotype has a handful of counts. The chain uses TRBV5-6 and TRBJ1-6, with D possibly being TRBD1 (5 bases). The CDR3 consists of 14 residues. Deletions cut 4 bases from V and 11 bases from J, with 16 bases between. From germline, CDR1 is SGHDT and CDR2 YYEEEE. In DNA form, the CDR3 reads TGTGCCAGCAGCCCCCCCTGGCAGGGTGCACCCCTCCACTTT. Protein: CASSPPWQGAPLHF.

The chain recombines TRBV20-1 with TRBJ2-7; D not resolved. This CDR3 has 14 amino acids. Trimming removed 6 bases at V and 4 bases at J, with 19 bases between. The V gene's germline CDR1 is DFQATT and CDR2 SNEGSKA (reference sequence). The CDR3 DNA is TGCAGTGCCCGCCTTGGCGGTGGGAAATACGAGCAGTACTTC. It codes for CSARLGGGKYEQYF.

This clonotype was found many times. This sequence joins TRBV29-1 and TRBJ2-1; maybe TRBD2 (6 bases). V was shortened by 4 bases and J by 6 bases, with 10 bases between the two germline ends. Per the germline V gene, CDR1 is SQVTM and CDR2 is ANQGSEA. The CDR3 has 12 amino acids. CDR3 residues: CSVAQTSNEQFF. CDR3 sequence (DNA): TGCAGCGTTGCACAGACTAGCAATGAGCAGTTCTTC.

This clonotype came up many times. The V call is TRBV9, the J call TRBJ2-2; 11 nucleotides align to TRBD2. V shed 2 bases and J 7 bases; nucleotides not matched to a gene: 7. This CDR3 contains 16 residues. Per the germline V gene, CDR1 is SGDLS and CDR2 is YYNGEE. DNA for the CDR3: TGTGCCAGCAGCGTCTTAGCGGGAGGGCCTGTCGGGGAGCTGTTTTTT. Translation: CASSVLAGGPVGELFF.

The rearrangement joins TRBV6-5 to TRBJ1-1; weak D call: TRBD1 (5 bases). The CDR3 has 16 residues. Trimming removed 0 bases at V and 0 bases at J, with 11 bases between. Germline V CDR1 and CDR2: MNHEY, SVGAGI. As DNA, the CDR3 is TGTGCCAGCAGTTACTCGAGGGACGGGTTGAACACTGAAGCTTTCTTT. It codes for CASSYSRDGLNTEAFF.

The V and J genes are TRBV4-1 and TRBJ1-5, with 7 positions matching TRBD1. Germline V gene sequence: CDR1 MGHRA, CDR2 YSYEKL. V lost 2 bases, J lost 7 bases, and 8 bases stayed unmatched. The CDR3 is 15 amino acids. CDR3 protein: CASSQTGEERQPQHF. For the CDR3, the DNA is TGCGCCAGCAGCCAAACAGGGGAGGAAAGGCAGCCCCAGCATTTT.